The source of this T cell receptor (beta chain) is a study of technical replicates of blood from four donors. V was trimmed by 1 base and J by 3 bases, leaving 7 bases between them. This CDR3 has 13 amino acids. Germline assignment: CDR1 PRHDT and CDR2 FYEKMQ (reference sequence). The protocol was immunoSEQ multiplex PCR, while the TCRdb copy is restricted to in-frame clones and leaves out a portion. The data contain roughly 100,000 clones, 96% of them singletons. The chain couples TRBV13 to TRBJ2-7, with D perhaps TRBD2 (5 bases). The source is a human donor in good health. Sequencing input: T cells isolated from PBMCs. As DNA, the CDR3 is TGTGCCAGCAGCTTAGACAGCGGCTACGAGCAGTACTTC. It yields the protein CASSLDSGYEQYF. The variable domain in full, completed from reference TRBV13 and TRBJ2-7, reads AAGVIQSPRHLIKEKRETATLKCYPIPRHDTVYWYQQGPGQDPQFLISFYEKMQSDKGSIPDRFSAQQFSDYHSELNMSSLELGDSALYFCASSLDSGYEQYFGPGTRLTVT.